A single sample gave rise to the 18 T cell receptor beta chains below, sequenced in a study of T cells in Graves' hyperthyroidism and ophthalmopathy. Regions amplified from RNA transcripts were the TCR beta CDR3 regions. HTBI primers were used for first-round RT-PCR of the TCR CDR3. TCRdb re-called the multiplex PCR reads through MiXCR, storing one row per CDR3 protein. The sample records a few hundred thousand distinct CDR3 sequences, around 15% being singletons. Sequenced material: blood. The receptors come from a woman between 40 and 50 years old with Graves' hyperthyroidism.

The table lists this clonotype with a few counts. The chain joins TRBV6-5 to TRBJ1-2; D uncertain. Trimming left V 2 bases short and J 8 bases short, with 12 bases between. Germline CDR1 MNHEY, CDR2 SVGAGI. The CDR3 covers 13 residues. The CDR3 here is CASSYGGIGGYTF. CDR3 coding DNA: TGTGCCAGCAGTTACGGAGGGATTGGGGGCTACACCTTC.

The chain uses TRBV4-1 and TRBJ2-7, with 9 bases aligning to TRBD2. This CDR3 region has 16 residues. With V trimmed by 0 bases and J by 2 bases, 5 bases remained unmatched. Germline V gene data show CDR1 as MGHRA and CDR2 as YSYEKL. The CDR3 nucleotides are TGCGCCAGCAGCCAAGAAGAGACTAGCGGAACCTACGAGCAGTACTTC. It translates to CASSQEETSGTYEQYF.

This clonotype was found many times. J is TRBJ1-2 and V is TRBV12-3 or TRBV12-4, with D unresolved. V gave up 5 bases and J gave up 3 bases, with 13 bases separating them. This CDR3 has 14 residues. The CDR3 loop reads CASSPSGQYYGYTF. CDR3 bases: TGTGCCAGCAGTCCGTCGGGTCAGTACTATGGCTACACCTTC.

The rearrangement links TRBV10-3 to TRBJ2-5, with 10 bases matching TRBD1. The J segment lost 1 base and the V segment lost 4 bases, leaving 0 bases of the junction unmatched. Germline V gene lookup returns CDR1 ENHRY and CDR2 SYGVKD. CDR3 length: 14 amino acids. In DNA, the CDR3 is TGTGCCATCAGTGGACAGGGGGCCCAAGAGACCCAGTACTTC. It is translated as CAISGQGAQETQYF.

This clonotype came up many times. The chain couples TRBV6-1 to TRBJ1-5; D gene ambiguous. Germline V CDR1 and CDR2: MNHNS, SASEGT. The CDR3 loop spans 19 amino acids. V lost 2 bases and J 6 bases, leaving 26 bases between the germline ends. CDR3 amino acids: CASSETPRNFQQKPQPQHF. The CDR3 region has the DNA TGTGCCAGCAGTGAAACTCCTCGAAATTTTCAGCAAAAACCTCAGCCCCAGCATTTT.

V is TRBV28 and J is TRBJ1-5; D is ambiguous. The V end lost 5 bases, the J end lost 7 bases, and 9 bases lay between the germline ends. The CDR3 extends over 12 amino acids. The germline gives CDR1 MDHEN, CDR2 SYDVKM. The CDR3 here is CASSRSVQPQHF. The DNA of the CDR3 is TGTGCCAGCAGTCGTTCGGTCCAGCCCCAGCATTTT. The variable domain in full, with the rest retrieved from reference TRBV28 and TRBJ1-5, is DVKVTQSSRYLVKRTGEKVFLECVQDMDHENMFWYRQDPGLGLRLIYFSYDVKMKEKGDIPEGYSVSREKKERFSLILESASTNQTSMYLCASSRSVQPQHFGDGTRLSIL.

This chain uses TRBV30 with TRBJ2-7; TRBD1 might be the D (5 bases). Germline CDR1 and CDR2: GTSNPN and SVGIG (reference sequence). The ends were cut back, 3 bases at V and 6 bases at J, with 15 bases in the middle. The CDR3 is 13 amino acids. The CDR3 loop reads CAWRGQGISEQYF. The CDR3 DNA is TGTGCCTGGAGGGGGCAGGGTATCTCCGAGCAGTACTTC. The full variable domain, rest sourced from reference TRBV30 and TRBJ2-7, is SQTIHQWPATLVQPVGSPLSLECTVEGTSNPNLYWYRQAAGRGLQLLFYSVGIGQISSEVPQNLSASRPQDRQFILSSKKLLLSDSGFYLCAWRGQGISEQYFGPGTRLTVT.

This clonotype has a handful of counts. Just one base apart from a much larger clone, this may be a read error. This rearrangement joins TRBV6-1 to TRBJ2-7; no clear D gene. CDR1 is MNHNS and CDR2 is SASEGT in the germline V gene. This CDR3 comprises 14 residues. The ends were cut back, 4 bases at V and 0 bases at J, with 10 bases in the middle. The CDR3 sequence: CASSGVWGSYEQYF. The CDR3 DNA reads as TGTGCCAGCAGTGGAGTGTGGGGCTCCTACGAGCAGTACTTC.

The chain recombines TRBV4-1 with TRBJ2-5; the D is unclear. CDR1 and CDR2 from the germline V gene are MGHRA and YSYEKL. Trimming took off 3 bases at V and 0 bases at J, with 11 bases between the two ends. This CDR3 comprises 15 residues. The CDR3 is CASSHQDRDQETQYF. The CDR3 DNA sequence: TGCGCCAGCAGCCATCAGGACCGTGACCAAGAGACCCAGTACTTC.

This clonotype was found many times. The CDR3, as DNA: TGTGCCAGCAGCTTAATAGGACAGGGACGCACAGATACGCAGTATTTT. This gives the protein CASSLIGQGRTDTQYF. This chain links TRBV11-2 with TRBJ2-3, with 8 bases fitting TRBD1. V was clipped by 2 bases and J by 1 base; unmatched bases: 5. CDR1 and CDR2 (germline): SGHAT, FQNNGV. This CDR3 spans 16 amino acids.

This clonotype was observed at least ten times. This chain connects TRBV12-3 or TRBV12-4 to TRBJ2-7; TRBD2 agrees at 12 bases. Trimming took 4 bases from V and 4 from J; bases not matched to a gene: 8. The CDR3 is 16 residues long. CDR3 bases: TGTGCCAGCAGTTCGGCCCGACTAGCGGGAGAATACGAGCAGTACTTC. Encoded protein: CASSSARLAGEYEQYF.

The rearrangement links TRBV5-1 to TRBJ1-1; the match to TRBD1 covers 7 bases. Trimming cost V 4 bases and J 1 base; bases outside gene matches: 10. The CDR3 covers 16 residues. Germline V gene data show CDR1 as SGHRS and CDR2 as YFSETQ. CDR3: CASSRMTGSENTEAFF. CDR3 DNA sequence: TGCGCCAGCAGCCGTATGACAGGGTCGGAGAACACTGAAGCTTTCTTT.

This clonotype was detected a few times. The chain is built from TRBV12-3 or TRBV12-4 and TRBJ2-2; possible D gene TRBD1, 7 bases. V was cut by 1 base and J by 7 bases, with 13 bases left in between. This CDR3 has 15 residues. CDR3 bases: TGTGCCAGCAGTTTAGGGCAGGGGGGTAGCGGGGAGCTGTTTTTT. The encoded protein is CASSLGQGGSGELFF.

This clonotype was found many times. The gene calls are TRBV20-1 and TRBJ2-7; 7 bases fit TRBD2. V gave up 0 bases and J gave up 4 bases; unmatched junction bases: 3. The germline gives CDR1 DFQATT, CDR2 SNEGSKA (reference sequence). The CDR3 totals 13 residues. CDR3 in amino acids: CSARDKRGYEQYF. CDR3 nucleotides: TGCAGTGCTAGAGATAAGCGGGGATACGAGCAGTACTTC.

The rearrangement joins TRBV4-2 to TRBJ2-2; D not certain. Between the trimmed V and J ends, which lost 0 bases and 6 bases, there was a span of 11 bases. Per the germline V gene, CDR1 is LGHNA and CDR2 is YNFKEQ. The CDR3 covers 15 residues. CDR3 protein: CASSQDQTKAGELFF. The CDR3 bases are TGTGCCAGCAGCCAAGATCAAACTAAGGCCGGGGAGCTGTTTTTT.

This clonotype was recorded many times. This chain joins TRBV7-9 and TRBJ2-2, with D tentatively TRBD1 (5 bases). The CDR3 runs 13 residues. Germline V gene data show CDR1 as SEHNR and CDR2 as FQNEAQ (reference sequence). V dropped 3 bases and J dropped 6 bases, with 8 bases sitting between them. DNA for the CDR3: TGTGCCAGCAGCTTGACAGAACCCGGGGAGCTGTTTTTT. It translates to CASSLTEPGELFF.

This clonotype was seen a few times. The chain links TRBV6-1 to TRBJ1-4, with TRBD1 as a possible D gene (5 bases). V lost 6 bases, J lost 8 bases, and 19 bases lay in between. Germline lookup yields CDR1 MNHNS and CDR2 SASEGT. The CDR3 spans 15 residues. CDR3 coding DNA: TGTGCCAGCAGACCACGGGGGGGAGGGGTGGAAAAACTGTTTTTT. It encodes CASRPRGGGVEKLFF.

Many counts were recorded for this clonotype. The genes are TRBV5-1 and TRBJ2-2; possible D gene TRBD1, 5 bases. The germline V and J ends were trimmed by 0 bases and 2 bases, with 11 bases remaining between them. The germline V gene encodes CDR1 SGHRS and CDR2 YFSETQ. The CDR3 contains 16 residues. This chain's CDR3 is CASSLGQGLNTGELFF. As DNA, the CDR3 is TGCGCCAGCAGCTTGGGGCAGGGCCTCAACACCGGGGAGCTGTTTTTT.